The entry below describes one T cell receptor (beta chain). Its antigen remains unknown. The source of the sample is a study of T cell responses to AZD1222 COVID-19 vaccine. Findings of the study overall: Baseline seropositivity occurred in only six AZD1222 recipients. Reportedly, nearly half of unique spike TCRs recognized epitopes outside B.1.351/B.1.1.7 mutations. Clonal diversity may have been underestimated, and the donors were mostly white British, with more females than males.

Germline values: CDR1 MNHNS, CDR2 SASEGT. This CDR3 comprises 13 residues. V was clipped by 1 base and J by 7 bases, with 9 bases between them. Using immunoSEQ multiplex PCR, the repertoire was profiled, and TCRdb retains in-frame clones only, with some absent. The sample records some 110,000 clones, around 89% being singletons. This chain connects TRBV6-1 to TRBJ2-3, with D hard to call. The TCR sequence derives from an adult in good health. The source material was peripheral blood, sampled on day 0 of AZD1222 vaccination. The CDR3 is CASSEGSMYTQYF. CDR3 DNA sequence: TGTGCCAGCAGTGAAGGGTCTATGTATACGCAGTATTTT.